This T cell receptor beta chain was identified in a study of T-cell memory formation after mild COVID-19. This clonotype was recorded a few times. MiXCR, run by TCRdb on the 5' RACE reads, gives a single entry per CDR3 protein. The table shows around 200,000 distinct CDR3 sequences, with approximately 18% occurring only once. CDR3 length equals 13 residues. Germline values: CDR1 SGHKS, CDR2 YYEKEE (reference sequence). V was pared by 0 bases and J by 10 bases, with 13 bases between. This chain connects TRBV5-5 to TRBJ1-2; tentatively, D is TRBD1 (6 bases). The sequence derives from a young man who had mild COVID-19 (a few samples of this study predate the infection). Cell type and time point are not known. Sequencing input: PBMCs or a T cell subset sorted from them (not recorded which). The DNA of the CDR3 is TGTGCCAGCAGCTTGGGAGTCCAGGGGACCTACACCTTC. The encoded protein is CASSLGVQGTYTF.